This TCR beta chain appears in the sequencing data of a study of patients and donors after allogeneic stem cell transplantation. TCRdb reprocessed the RT-PCR reads with MiXCR, giving one entry per CDR3 protein. This sample has approximately 430,000 distinct CDR3 sequences, with about a sixth found just once. The CDR3 loop spans 14 amino acids. Germline V lookup: CDR1 SGHTA, CDR2 FQGNSA. V lost 8 bases, J lost 3 bases, and 14 bases lay in between. The chain is built from TRBV7-2 and TRBJ2-1; TRBD2 might be the D (6 bases). The sample taken for sequencing was blood, either unsorted or a sorted T cell fraction (not recorded which). The clonotype originates from a human donor who was either an allogeneic HSCT recipient or a stem cell or donor lymphocyte infusion donor (not recorded which). It is not recorded whose cells these are; they may come from a transplant donor. CDR3 protein: CASGTGTHYNEQFF. CDR3 nucleotides: TGTGCCAGCGGAACCGGGACTCACTACAATGAGCAGTTCTTC.